This T cell receptor (beta chain) emerged from a study of CXCR3-negative and CXCR3-positive naive CD8 T cells. Germline V CDR1 and CDR2: SEHNR, FQNEAQ (reference sequence). This CDR3 region has 16 residues. Study-wide points: Naive cells with CXCR3 showed TRB CDR3s that were more hydrophobic than those in CXCR3-negative naive cells. In both naive subsets diversity was comparably high, whereas memory CD8+ cells showed much lower diversity. Surface CD5 looked about the same in the naive subsets, so the authors worked out TCR strength from TRB CDR3 properties. Unlike memory cells, which differed, naive CXCR3-negative and CXCR3-positive cells had similar TRBV-TRBJ usage.

A note on this clonotype: Its antigen is not known.

Preparation of TRB cDNA libraries relied on 5' RACE carrying UMI labels. TCRdb processed the 5' RACE reads again and assigns one entry to each CDR3 protein, with no DNA. Recorded for this sample: roughly 86,000 distinct CDR3 sequences. The gene calls are TRBV7-9 and TRBJ1-1; TCRdb designates TRBD1, a call that cannot be tested without DNA. This sequence was found in a human donor in good health. Some clones in this sample may be carry-over from other donors' samples. The source material was naive CXCR3- CD8+ T cells from blood. The subset is: CD45RO-CCR7+CD27+CD95- naive CD8+ T cells lacking CXCR3 (TNR3-). Here the CDR3 reads CASSLVVGGSDTEAFF.